This TCR beta chain was recorded in a study of a mutant IDH1 vaccine in newly diagnosed glioma (dated by TCRdb to about 2021). Regarding the study in general: Across visits V03 through V10, patients got a total of eight vaccinations, given in weeks 1, 3, 5, 7, 11, 15, 19 and 23. Of the approximately 29 treated patients, about 62% were male and roughly 38% were female, and a mean age of 40.4 years was recorded. Before enrollment, patients had received standard therapy of radiotherapy alone, temozolomide alone, or radiochemotherapy with temozolomide; most received the combination. For exploratory analyses, longitudinal TCRB deep sequencing was carried out in around 26 treated patients wherever samples were available. Vaccination began 4-6 weeks after radiotherapy alone, or alongside temozolomide cycles in the chemotherapy-containing groups. Peripheral blood samples were drawn at six visits, namely V03 (baseline), V05, V07, V10, V12 and V13. Broader findings and caveats from the paper: Immune responses induced by the vaccine were seen in roughly 95% of patients across multiple MHC alleles. Availability determined which PBMC samples were chosen for TCRB deep sequencing. Pseudoprogression appeared unrelated to alterations in the top peripheral T cell clonotypes detected by TCRB sequencing. The authors stated that sample limitations prevented analyses of patient blood samples from being reproduced.

The germline V gene yields SGHDT for CDR1 and YYEEEE for CDR2. The CDR3, cysteine through phenylalanine, is 14 amino acids long. Left in the record is the CDR3 DNA by itself, 42 bases read in frame from the first base. The trim is 4 bases for V and 0 bases for J, with a gap of 10 bases between the germline ends. Interpreted using the paper, the time point label stands for: week 5, during vaccination. A 20-mer mutant IDH1 peptide at 300 micrograms in Montanide made up each vaccine dose, which was injected subcutaneously together with topical imiquimod. Newly diagnosed WHO grade 3 or 4 IDH1-mutant astrocytomas showing loss of nuclear ATRX were present in the donors. The samples were drawn from NOA16, a multicentre, single-arm, open-label phase I trial in Germany that tested a mutant IDH1 peptide vaccine in humans for the first time. Genomic DNA for TCRB sequencing was extracted from EDTA blood using the DNeasy Blood and Tissue Kit.

A word on this clone: Its antigen target is currently unknown. Base qualities are not recorded, but no much larger clone differs from it by a single base.

Library construction relied on the immunoSEQ multiplex PCR assay. The hsTCRB Kit was used according to the manufacturer's protocol to amplify rearranged TCR beta chain sequences. Sequencing of TCRB libraries was carried out on an Illumina MiSeq. Under the source paper's analysis protocol: Demultiplexing, trimming and gene mapping were performed with the kit vendor's proprietary platform. TCRdb took over this immuneACCESS table, retaining in-frame rearrangements with V and J assigned. Such tables are incomplete; in checked studies, under half of the missing clones stem from an unresolved V gene, and the remainder is unexplained. V, J and clone size were drawn from that table, and D and trimming were deduced from the DNA. Across this sample there are 25,000 to 35,000 clones, with 70% to 90% seen only once. The ten largest clones take up around 20% of the sample.

The receptor was derived from a man aged 18 to 29 with glioma. This specimen was PBMCs, taken from a glioma patient whose treatment included an IDH1 peptide vaccine. The chain is encoded by TRBV5-6 joined to TRBJ1-1, with the D gene too uncertain to name. DNA sequence: TGTGCCAGCAGCATCGGACCTATGAACACTGAAGCTTTCTTT. This translates into CASSIGPMNTEAFF.